The 14 T cell receptor beta chains reported below all come from one sample, sequenced in a study of blood T cell repertoires in COVID-19 (dated by TCRdb to the early 2020s). Library creation used the immunoSEQ multiplex PCR assay. TCRdb provides this immuneACCESS table in a form limited to in-frame rearrangements. Some clones are lacking; in checked studies, under half of them reflect an unresolved V gene, and why the rest are absent is not known. Recorded for this sample are about 440,000 clones; approximately 90% of them occurred a single time. Jointly, the top ten make up around 4.5% of the sample. Input material: peripheral blood. The receptors originated from a woman in her 30s with acute or convalescent COVID-19.

The V and J genes are TRBV7-9 and TRBJ2-3; TRBD2 is a possible D gene (6 bases). Per the germline V gene, CDR1 is SEHNR and CDR2 is FQNEAQ (reference sequence). The CDR3 sequence is 15 residues long. V lost 7 bases, J lost 2 bases, and 16 bases lay in between. The CDR3 region is CASTFGTYLTDTQYF. The DNA of the CDR3 is TGTGCCAGCACCTTCGGGACTTATCTCACAGATACGCAGTATTTT. The variable domain in full, completed from reference TRBV7-9 and TRBJ2-3, reads DTGVSQNPRHKITKRGQNVTFRCDPISEHNRLYWYRQTLGQGPEFLTYFQNEAQLEKSRLLSDRFSAERPKGSFSTLEIQRTEQGDSAMYLCASTFGTYLTDTQYFGPGTRLTVL.

This chain joins TRBV18 and TRBJ1-1, with D uncertain. The CDR3 length is 16 residues. Germline-derived CDR1 and CDR2 are KGHSH and LQKENI. V lost 6 bases to trimming and J lost 3 bases, with 20 bases between them. The DNA for the CDR3 is TGTGCCAGCTCCCTCAAAAGATCCCCGAGCGACACTGAAGCTTTCTTT. Residues: CASSLKRSPSDTEAFF.

The rearrangement joins TRBV4-1 to TRBJ2-2, with 8 bases that match TRBD2. CDR3 size: 16 residues. The germline gives CDR1 MGHRA, CDR2 YSYEKL. The trim removed 5 bases at V and 3 bases at J, leaving 8 bases unmatched. The CDR3 reads CASSVRGGRDTGELFF. The CDR3 DNA reads as TGCGCCAGCAGCGTTCGGGGGGGCCGGGACACCGGGGAGCTGTTTTTT.

The genes are TRBV7-2 and TRBJ2-7; D is possibly TRBD2 (5 bases). The CDR3 covers 12 residues. From germline, CDR1 is SGHTA and CDR2 FQGNSA. Trimming pared 4 bases from V and 7 bases from J, leaving 11 bases between. The CDR3 DNA reads TGTGCCAGCAGCTACCGGACGGGAGAGCAGTACTTC. Protein sequence: CASSYRTGEQYF.

The chain combines TRBV7-9 with TRBJ2-1, with 7 positions matching TRBD2. The germline CDR1 and CDR2 sequences are SEHNR and FQNEAQ (reference sequence). V was pared by 3 bases and J by 8 bases, with 10 bases of the junction left unmatched. This CDR3 spans 15 amino acids. The CDR3 coding sequence is TGTGCCAGCAGCTTCGGTGCGGGAGCCTTGGATGAGCAGTTCTTC. Encoded protein: CASSFGAGALDEQFF.

The chain carries TRBV5-1 and TRBJ2-2; 9 bases are shared with TRBD1. J was trimmed by 4 bases and V by 5 bases; bases with no gene match: 9. Per the germline V gene, CDR1 is SGHRS and CDR2 is YFSETQ. The CDR3 has 16 amino acids. CDR3 residues: CASRPPGQGPTGELFF. The CDR3 DNA is TGCGCCAGCAGACCCCCGGGACAGGGTCCCACCGGGGAGCTGTTTTTT.

In the case of this clone: The junction does not match germline at one end; this may be a read error. This rearrangement joins TRBV2 to TRBJ2-1, with 14 bases lining up with TRBD2. Germline loops: CDR1 SNHLY, CDR2 FYNNEI. The CDR3 is 17 amino acids. The chain's CDR3 is CASNEGLAGGSFNEQFF. Here the CDR3 DNA reads TGTGCCAGCAACGAAGGACTAGCGGGGGGATCCTTCAATGAGCAGTTCTTC.

The genes are TRBV4-1 and TRBJ2-7; D remains unclear. The V end was cut by 0 bases, the J end by 6 bases, with 12 bases between. The CDR3 runs to 14 residues. Germline V gene data show CDR1 as MGHRA and CDR2 as YSYEKL. This CDR3 reads CASSQDGRVLEQYF. CDR3 bases: TGCGCCAGCAGCCAAGATGGCCGGGTTCTCGAGCAGTACTTC.

This clone showed up just once. The V gene is TRBV9, the J gene TRBJ2-6; D is unclear. V dropped 2 bases and J dropped 0 bases, with 9 bases sitting between them. The CDR3 sequence is 16 residues long. The germline CDR1 and CDR2 sequences are SGDLS and YYNGEE. As DNA, the CDR3 is TGTGCCAGCAGCGTTGAGATCAACTCTGGGGCCAACGTCCTGACTTTC. Residues: CASSVEINSGANVLTF. Together with reference TRBV9 and TRBJ2-6, the CDR3 gives the full variable domain: DSGVTQTPKHLITATGQRVTLRCSPRSGDLSVYWYQQSLDQGLQFLIQYYNGEERAKGNILERFSAQQFPDLHSELNLSSLELGDSALYFCASSVEINSGANVLTFGAGSRLTVL.

This clone appeared a few times. V and J are TRBV3-1 (or the pseudogene TRBV3-2) and TRBJ2-1; weak D call: TRBD2 (6 bases). Germline V CDR1 and CDR2: LGHDT, YNNKEL (reference sequence). CDR3 length: 16 residues. V lost 0 bases, J lost 5 bases, and 14 bases lay in between. The CDR3 coding sequence is TGTGCCAGCAGCCAAGATGAGACTAGATTGGACAATGAGCAGTTCTTC. Protein product: CASSQDETRLDNEQFF.

The V call is TRBV6-2 or TRBV6-3, the J call TRBJ1-1, with D maybe TRBD1 (6 bases). The CDR3 totals 14 residues. V lost 3 bases and J 5 bases, leaving 13 bases between the germline ends. The germline V gene has CDR1 MNHEY and CDR2 SVGEGT. The CDR3 region has the DNA TGTGCCAGCAGTTATGCGGGGGCTCAGACTGAAGCTTTCTTT. Translated, it gives CASSYAGAQTEAFF.

The chain recombines TRBV10-3 with TRBJ2-3; D perhaps matches TRBD2 (7 bases). This CDR3 is built from 16 residues. Trimming removed 5 bases from V and 2 bases from J, with 17 bases in between. Germline V lookup: CDR1 ENHRY, CDR2 SYGVKD. The CDR3 is CAISTGEGGSTDTQYF. CDR3 bases: TGTGCCATCAGTACCGGGGAGGGGGGATCCACAGATACGCAGTATTTT.

V gene TRBV24-1 combines with J gene TRBJ1-2; TRBD1 is a possible D gene (6 bases). Germline CDR1 KGHDR, CDR2 SFDVKD. Trimming removed 9 bases from V and 0 bases from J, with 19 bases in between. CDR3 length: 16 residues. The CDR3 here is CATGRTDPFANYGYTF. As DNA, the CDR3 is TGTGCCACCGGACGGACAGATCCTTTTGCTAACTATGGCTACACCTTC.

J is TRBJ2-3 and V is TRBV4-1, with 9 bases aligning to TRBD2. With 3 bases clipped from V and 4 bases from J, the junction kept 11 bases outside the gene matches. The CDR3 sequence is 17 residues long. CDR1 is MGHRA, CDR2 YSYEKL, per germline. The CDR3 here is CASSHLEVAGVPDTQYF. CDR3 in DNA: TGCGCCAGCAGCCACCTAGAGGTAGCGGGGGTCCCAGATACGCAGTATTTT.